This entry is about one TCR beta chain. What it binds is not known. This record comes from a study of STAT3 mutations in large granular lymphocyte leukemia. Study-wide results and limits: In T-cell large granular lymphocyte leukemia, about half of patients showed multiple immunodominant subclonotypes.

TCRdb's table, derived via immunoSEQ multiplex PCR, lists solely in-frame clones and lacks some. The data contain approximately 17,000 clones, approximately 84% of them singletons. The CDR3 is 16 amino acids. Per germline, CDR1 SGHNT and CDR2 YYREEE (reference sequence). V was trimmed by 0 bases and J by 2 bases, leaving 9 bases between them. This TCR came from a man aged 50-59 years with T-cell large granular lymphocyte leukemia. Some clones in this sample may be carry-over from other donors' samples. The specimen sequenced was peripheral blood mononuclear cells. J is TRBJ1-6 and V is TRBV5-4, with D perhaps TRBD1 (5 bases). CDR3 residues: CASSLAGDPYNSPLHF. CDR3 DNA: TGTGCCAGCAGCTTGGCCGGGGACCCCTATAATTCACCCCTCCACTTT.